This TCR beta chain is from a study of identical twins. Whole-study findings and limits: The abundant beta clonotypes from cord blood had fewer insertions, and memory repertoires had none of this. Beta out-of-frame sequences showed weaker excess twin sharing. It was out-of-frame TCR alpha sharing in monozygotic twins that models underestimated.

Among all donors, each was a healthy Caucasian. TCRdb reprocessed the 5' RACE reads with MiXCR, giving one entry per CDR3 protein. The profile shows fewer than 650,000 distinct CDR3 sequences, less than 9% of them singletons. Only a few counts were recorded for this clonotype. Its matching antigen is unknown. CDR3 length: 14 residues. Germline assignment: CDR1 SGHVS and CDR2 FQNEAQ. Between the trimmed V and J ends, which lost 5 bases and 5 bases, there was a span of 15 bases. This sample was also put to use in a study of yellow fever vaccine responses in identical twins.

This sequence joins TRBV7-8 and TRBJ1-1; D gene unclear. Input material: PBMCs. The receptor was derived from a woman between 18 and 29 years old in good health. In DNA, the CDR3 is TGTGCCAGCAGCCCGCCAAGGGTAGGGACTGAAGCTTTCTTT. Protein sequence: CASSPPRVGTEAFF.